Each of the 19 T cell receptor beta chains below was sequenced from the same sample in a study of STAT5B mutations in CD4+ large granular lymphocyte leukemia. TCRdb's table, derived via immunoSEQ multiplex PCR, lists solely in-frame clones and lacks some. The data contain 30,000 or so clones, more than 60% of them seen just once; the ten biggest clones take up less than 1.3%. Sequencing was performed on CD4+ T cells from blood buffy coats. Source of these receptors: a human donor in good health.

This chain joins TRBV5-1 and TRBJ2-5; D remains unclear. Per the germline V gene, CDR1 is SGHRS and CDR2 is YFSETQ. CDR3 length equals 13 residues. The V end lost 0 bases, the J end lost 5 bases, and 8 bases lay between the germline ends. The CDR3 spells CASSLGARETQYF. The CDR3 coding sequence is TGCGCCAGCAGCTTGGGGGCCCGTGAGACCCAGTACTTC. Drawing the rest from reference TRBV5-1 and TRBJ2-5, the complete variable domain is KAGVTQTPRYLIKTRGQQVTLSCSPISGHRSVSWYQQTPGQGLQFLFEYFSETQRNKGNFPGRFSGRQFSNSRSEMNVSTLELGDSALYLCASSLGARETQYFGPGTRLLVL.

The gene calls are TRBV19 and TRBJ1-1; D is undetermined. The CDR3 consists of 13 residues. Germline loops: CDR1 LNHDA, CDR2 SQIVND (reference sequence). V shed 1 base and J shed 1 base, with 4 bases lying between them. This chain's CDR3 is CASSIARNTEAFF. As DNA, the CDR3 is TGTGCCAGTAGTATAGCTCGGAACACTGAAGCTTTCTTT. The full variable domain, its missing parts supplied by reference TRBV19 and TRBJ1-1, is DGGITQSPKYLFRKEGQNVTLSCEQNLNHDAMYWYRQDPGQGLRLIYYSQIVNDFQKGDIAEGYSVSREKKESFPLTVTSAQKNPTAFYLCASSIARNTEAFFGQGTRLTVV.

The genes are TRBV6-1 and TRBJ1-1; TRBD1 matches 9 bases. V lost 6 bases, J lost 4 bases, and 3 bases stayed unmatched. The CDR3 is made up of 13 amino acids. CDR1 MNHNS and CDR2 SASEGT come from the germline V gene. The CDR3 region is CASRGDRATEAFF. The CDR3 DNA follows: TGTGCCAGCAGAGGGGACAGGGCCACTGAAGCTTTCTTT.

A remark on this clone: The same CDR3 also results from other DNA sequences found in this sample. This chain connects TRBV6-5 to TRBJ2-2; TRBD1 aligns across 10 bases. Germline CDR1 and CDR2: MNHEY and SVGAGI. After removal of 9 bases from V and 2 bases from J, the junction contained 3 bases not matched to a gene. This CDR3 is built from 14 residues. The CDR3 loop reads CASGTGANTGELFF. For the CDR3, the DNA is TGTGCCAGTGGGACAGGGGCTAACACCGGGGAGCTGTTTTTT.

The rearrangement links TRBV28 to TRBJ2-5; D tentatively fits TRBD1 or TRBD2 (5 bases each). V was shortened by 6 bases and J by 0 bases, with 17 bases between the two germline ends. Looked up from germline, CDR1 is MDHEN and CDR2 is SYDVKM. CDR3 length: 16 amino acids. The CDR3 sequence is CASRPERGAYQETQYF. CDR3 bases: TGTGCCAGCAGACCCGAAAGGGGAGCGTACCAAGAGACCCAGTACTTC.

The chain couples TRBV27 to TRBJ1-5, with D perhaps matching TRBD1 (6 bases). Germline V CDR1 and CDR2: MNHEY, SMNVEV (reference sequence). This CDR3 region has 16 residues. V gave up 5 bases and J gave up 2 bases, with 16 bases separating them. CDR3: CASSPPPGAGNQPQHF. The CDR3 coding sequence is TGTGCCAGCAGTCCCCCCCCAGGGGCCGGCAATCAGCCCCAGCATTTT.

The chain uses TRBV10-1 and TRBJ2-1, with TRBD2 identical over 12 bases. The CDR3 extends over 16 amino acids. From germline, CDR1 is WNHNN and CDR2 SYGVQD (reference sequence). The trim removed 4 bases at V and 8 bases at J, leaving 9 bases unmatched. The CDR3 DNA follows: TGCGCCAGCAGTGTTGGGACTAGCGGGCTCTGGGATGAGCAGTTCTTC. It encodes CASSVGTSGLWDEQFF.

Only a few counts were recorded for this clone. DNA of the CDR3: TGTGCCAGCAACGACAGGCTTAATGAAAAACTGTTTTTT. This sequence encodes CASNDRLNEKLFF. The rearrangement links TRBV2 to TRBJ1-4; possibly TRBD1 for D (6 bases). V was clipped by 7 bases and J by 4 bases, with 10 bases between them. CDR3 size: 13 residues. Germline CDR1 SNHLY, CDR2 FYNNEI.

The V call is TRBV7-9, the J call TRBJ1-1, with D tentatively TRBD1 (5 bases). Germline-derived CDR1 and CDR2 are SEHNR and FQNEAQ (reference sequence). This CDR3 has 14 amino acids. V lost 5 bases, J lost 7 bases, and 17 bases lay in between. CDR3: CASSRGAGGGEAFF. The CDR3 region has the DNA TGTGCCAGCAGCCGCGGGGCGGGTGGTGGTGAAGCTTTCTTT.

The rearrangement joins TRBV4-1 to TRBJ2-2; D not resolved. CDR3 length: 17 residues. Looked up from germline, CDR1 is MGHRA and CDR2 is YSYEKL. V was pared by 2 bases and J by 5 bases, with 18 bases between. The CDR3 coding sequence is TGCGCCAGCAGCCAATTCACCGGGCCCCCCGGGACCGGGGAGCTGTTTTTT. Translating gives CASSQFTGPPGTGELFF.

The chain employs TRBV6-5 and TRBJ2-1; the D is unclear. Trimming removed 0 bases from V and 5 bases from J, with 5 bases in between. In germline, CDR1 is MNHEY, CDR2 SVGAGI. This CDR3 comprises 13 residues. The CDR3 region is CASSYSNHNEQFF. DNA for the CDR3: TGTGCCAGCAGTTACTCGAACCACAATGAGCAGTTCTTC.

The gene calls are TRBV5-1 and TRBJ2-1, with 8 bases fitting TRBD2. The CDR3 contains 16 residues. V lost 0 bases, J lost 7 bases, and 9 bases stayed unmatched. Germline V gene data show CDR1 as SGHRS and CDR2 as YFSETQ. The CDR3 bases are TGCGCCAGCAGCTTGGCCGGGGGGGGAGGAGGGAATGAGCAGTTCTTC. Translating it yields CASSLAGGGGGNEQFF.

The CDR3 spells CASSLVDQPQHF. CDR3 nucleotide sequence: TGTGCCAGCAGCTTAGTGGATCAGCCCCAGCATTTT. The chain couples TRBV5-8 to TRBJ1-5; D uncertain. The CDR3 length is 12 residues. The V end lost 2 bases, the J end lost 5 bases, and 5 bases lay between the germline ends. Germline V gives CDR1 SGHTS, CDR2 YDEGEE.

The CDR3 DNA follows: TGTGCCAGCAGCCCCACCTCTCGGGCGGGGGTCCAAGAGACCCAGTACTTC. Protein sequence: CASSPTSRAGVQETQYF. The V and J genes are TRBV7-3 and TRBJ2-5, with 7 nucleotides matching TRBD2. Germline CDR1 is SGHTA and CDR2 is FQGTGA. The V gene end was trimmed by 5 bases and the J gene end by 1 base; junction bases not matched to a gene: 13. There are 17 residues in the CDR3.

The chain links TRBV7-2 to TRBJ2-2, with D unclear. The CDR3 spans 14 residues. The ends were cut back, 4 bases at V and 3 bases at J, with 9 bases in the middle. Per germline, CDR1 SGHTA and CDR2 FQGNSA. The CDR3 DNA follows: TGTGCCAGCAGCTCCTCGGGTTACACCGGGGAGCTGTTTTTT. This codes for CASSSSGYTGELFF.

The chain uses TRBV28 and TRBJ2-1; 7 bases align to TRBD2. There are 15 residues in the CDR3. Per the germline V gene, CDR1 is MDHEN and CDR2 is SYDVKM. Unmatched junction bases numbered 9, after V lost 6 bases and J lost 4 bases. CDR3 sequence: CASSPVASGYNEQFF. In DNA, the CDR3 is TGTGCCAGCAGCCCGGTGGCTAGCGGATACAATGAGCAGTTCTTC.

The chain recombines TRBV28 with TRBJ1-6; 11 nucleotides line up with TRBD1. Germline V CDR1 and CDR2: MDHEN, SYDVKM. This CDR3 region has 17 residues. Trimming took 6 bases from V and 0 from J; bases not matched to a gene: 4. The DNA for the CDR3 is TGTGCCAGCAGGAGGGGGACAGGGGGCTCCTATAATTCACCCCTCCACTTT. Amino acid sequence: CASRRGTGGSYNSPLHF.

The chain has TRBV7-9 and TRBJ1-1; 11 nucleotides match TRBD1. V lost 6 bases to trimming and J lost 3 bases; unmatched junction nucleotides: 6. CDR1 is SEHNR, CDR2 FQNEAQ, per germline (reference sequence). The CDR3 runs 15 residues. CDR3 protein: CASRKGGQGDTEAFF. DNA of the CDR3: TGTGCCAGCAGAAAGGGGGGACAGGGGGACACTGAAGCTTTCTTT.

In this sample, this clone turned up a few times. This chain connects TRBV5-6 to TRBJ1-5; the D is unclear. Trimming stripped 3 bases from V and 0 bases from J, with 13 bases between. The CDR3 contains 16 residues. Germline CDR1 reads SGHDT; CDR2 reads YYEEEE. In DNA, the CDR3 is TGTGCCAGCAGCTCCTTGAGGGAGTATAGCAATCAGCCCCAGCATTTT. It is translated as CASSSLREYSNQPQHF.